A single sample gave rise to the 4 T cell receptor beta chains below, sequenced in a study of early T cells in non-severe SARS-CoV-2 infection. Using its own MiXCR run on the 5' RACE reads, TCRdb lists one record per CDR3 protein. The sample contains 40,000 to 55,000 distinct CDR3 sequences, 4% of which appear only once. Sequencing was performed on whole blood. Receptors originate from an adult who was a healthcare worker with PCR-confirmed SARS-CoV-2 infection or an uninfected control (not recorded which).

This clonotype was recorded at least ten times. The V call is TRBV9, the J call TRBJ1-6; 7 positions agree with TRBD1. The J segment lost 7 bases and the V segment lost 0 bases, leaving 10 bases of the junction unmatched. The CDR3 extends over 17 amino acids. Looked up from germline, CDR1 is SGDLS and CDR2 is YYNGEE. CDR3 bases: TGTGCCAGCAGCGTAGCTGGGACAGACAATCAGAATTCACCCCTCCACTTT. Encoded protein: CASSVAGTDNQNSPLHF. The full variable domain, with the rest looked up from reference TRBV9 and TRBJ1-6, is DSGVTQTPKHLITATGQRVTLRCSPRSGDLSVYWYQQSLDQGLQFLIQYYNGEERAKGNILERFSAQQFPDLHSELNLSSLELGDSALYFCASSVAGTDNQNSPLHFGNGTRLTVT.

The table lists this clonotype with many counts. The CDR3 DNA reads as TGCGCCAGCAGCCCGTTTGGGGAAGCACTCTCCCAGAGGGATGGCTACACCTTC. The encoded protein is CASSPFGEALSQRDGYTF. The chain is built from TRBV5-1 and TRBJ1-2; D is ambiguous. The CDR3 runs 18 residues. From germline, CDR1 is SGHRS and CDR2 YFSETQ. Between the trimmed V and J ends, which lost 4 bases and 6 bases, there was a span of 28 bases.

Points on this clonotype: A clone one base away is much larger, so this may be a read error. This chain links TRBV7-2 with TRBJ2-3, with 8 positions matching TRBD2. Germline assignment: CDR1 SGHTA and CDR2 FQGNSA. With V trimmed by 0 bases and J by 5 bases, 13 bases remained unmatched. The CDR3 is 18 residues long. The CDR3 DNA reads TGTGCCAGCAGCTTAGCGCGGGGACTAGTGGGGGGCGGAGATACGCAGTATTTT. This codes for CASSLARGLVGGGDTQYF.

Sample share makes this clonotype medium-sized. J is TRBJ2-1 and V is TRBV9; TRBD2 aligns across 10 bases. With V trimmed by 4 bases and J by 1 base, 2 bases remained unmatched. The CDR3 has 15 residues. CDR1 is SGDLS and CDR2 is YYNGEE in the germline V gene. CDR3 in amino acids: CASSPSGSSYNEQFF. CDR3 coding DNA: TGTGCCAGCAGCCCTAGCGGGAGTTCCTACAATGAGCAGTTCTTC.